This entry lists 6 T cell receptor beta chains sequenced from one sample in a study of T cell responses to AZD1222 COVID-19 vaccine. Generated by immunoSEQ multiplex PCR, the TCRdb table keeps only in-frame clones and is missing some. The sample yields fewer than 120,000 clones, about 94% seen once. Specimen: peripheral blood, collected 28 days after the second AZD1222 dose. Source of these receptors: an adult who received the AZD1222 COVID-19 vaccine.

CDR3 sequence reads: CASSGTDGLNTEAFF. The CDR3 DNA reads as TGTGCCAGTAGTGGCACCGACGGTCTGAACACTGAAGCTTTCTTT. The rearrangement links TRBV19 to TRBJ1-1; unclear D gene. This CDR3 has 15 amino acids. The germline CDR1 and CDR2 sequences are LNHDA and SQIVND (reference sequence). V shed 5 bases and J shed 0 bases, with 13 bases lying between them.

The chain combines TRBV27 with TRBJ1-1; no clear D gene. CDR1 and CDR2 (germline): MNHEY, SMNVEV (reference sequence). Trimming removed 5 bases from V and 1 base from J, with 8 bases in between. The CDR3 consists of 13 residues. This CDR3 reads CASSPRENTEAFF. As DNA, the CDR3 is TGTGCCAGCAGTCCCCGGGAGAACACTGAAGCTTTCTTT.

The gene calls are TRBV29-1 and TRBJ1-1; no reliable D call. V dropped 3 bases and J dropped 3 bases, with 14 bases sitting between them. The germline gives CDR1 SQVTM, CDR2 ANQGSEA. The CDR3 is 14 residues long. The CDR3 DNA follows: TGCAGCGTTGAGTTTGTAGGGAGGTACACTGAAGCTTTCTTT. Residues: CSVEFVGRYTEAFF.

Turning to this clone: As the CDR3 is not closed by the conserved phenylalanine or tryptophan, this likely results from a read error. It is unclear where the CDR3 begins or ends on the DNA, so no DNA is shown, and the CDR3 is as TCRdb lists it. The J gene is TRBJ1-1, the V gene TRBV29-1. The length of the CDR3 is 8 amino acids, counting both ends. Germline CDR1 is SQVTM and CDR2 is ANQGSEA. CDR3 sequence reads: CSVDGHPC.

CDR3: CASTGLGYEQFF. The CDR3 DNA follows: TGTGCCAGTACAGGACTGGGATATGAGCAGTTCTTC. The chain employs TRBV19 and TRBJ2-1; D perhaps matches TRBD2 (5 bases). The CDR3 is 12 amino acids. The germline V and J ends were trimmed by 7 bases and 8 bases, with 12 bases remaining between them. Germline V gene lookup returns CDR1 LNHDA and CDR2 SQIVND (reference sequence).

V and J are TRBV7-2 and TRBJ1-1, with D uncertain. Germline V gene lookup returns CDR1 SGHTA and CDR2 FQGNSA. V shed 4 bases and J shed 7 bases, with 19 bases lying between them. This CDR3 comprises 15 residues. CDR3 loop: CASSYPPGRKNEAFF. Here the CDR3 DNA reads TGTGCCAGCAGCTACCCTCCCGGGCGGAAGAATGAAGCTTTCTTT.